This T cell receptor (beta chain) was documented in a study of cytomegalovirus exposure and HLA in healthy donors. Whole-study results and caveats: Compared with the roughly 670-donor mean, an Asian-associated ancestry cluster reportedly had fewer N-insertions, according to a later analysis.

CDR3 length: 16 amino acids. CDR1 is MRHNA, CDR2 SNTAGT, per germline. The ends lost 6 bases at V and 2 bases at J; junction bases unmatched: 7. 60 Vbeta and 13 Jbeta primers were used in PCR. TCRdb's table, derived via immunoSEQ multiplex PCR, lists solely in-frame clones and lacks some. The sample shows more than 95,000 clones, 13% to 15% of them seen only once. Worth noting for this clone: Its cognate antigen is unknown.

This sequence joins TRBV6-4 and TRBJ2-3, with 11 positions matching TRBD2. The sequence derives from a female donor in good health and CMV-seronegative. Sequenced input: PBMCs. The CDR3 region is CASRMIAGGDTDTQYF. The CDR3 DNA reads as TGTGCCAGCAGGATGATAGCGGGAGGGGACACAGATACGCAGTATTTT.